The T cell receptor (beta chain) under discussion was sequenced for a study of T cell repertoires in cytomegalovirus infection. Looking at the study overall: Recently described HLA-C-restricted plus well-studied HLA-B-restricted CMV epitopes were used. CMV infection together with matching HLA type was indicated by public TCR beta signatures.

TCRdb used MiXCR to reprocess the reads, holding one entry per CDR3 protein. The repertoire consists of about 770,000 distinct CDR3 sequences, with under 35% occurring once and the leading ten covering less than 15%. Germline V CDR1 and CDR2: ENHRY, SYGVKD. V was pared by 10 bases and J by 6 bases, with 20 bases between. This CDR3 region has 14 residues. On this clonotype: What it binds is unknown.

This clonotype originated in a human donor in good health (CMV status not recorded). Some clones in this sample may be carry-over from other donors' samples. V gene TRBV10-3 combines with J gene TRBJ2-3, with a tentative D call TRBD2 (6 bases). The sequenced sample was cultured CD8+ T cells from PBMCs, obtained from culture after CMV antigen stimulation. CDR3 DNA: TGTGCCACATGGGGACTCCCTGGGGAGGATACGCAGTATTTT. This encodes CATWGLPGEDTQYF.